This T cell receptor (beta chain) came from a study of blood T cell repertoires in COVID-19. As for the study in general: There were acute and convalescent COVID-19 samples, and they came from the United States, Italy and Spain. T cells, B-cell-depleted T cells, or PBMCs provided the cDNA or gDNA that served as material.

In the study's own analysis: Nucleated cell number was recorded as an estimate derived from reference gene primer amplification. Generated by immunoSEQ multiplex PCR, the TCRdb table keeps only in-frame clones and is missing some. V and J calls and clone size are as listed in that table; D and trimming were resolved from the DNA. The profile shows 90,000 to 120,000 clones, 88% of them singletons. With 7 bases removed from V and 0 bases from J, the gap between germline ends came to 13 bases. From germline, CDR1 is LGHNA and CDR2 YNFKEQ. This CDR3 is built from 16 residues. The chain links TRBV4-2 to TRBJ2-6; no clear D. The TCR comes from a woman aged 55-75 years with acute or convalescent COVID-19. Sequenced sample: peripheral blood. The CDR3 DNA sequence: TGTGCCAGCACCCCTTCGTTCAGCTCTGGGGCCAACGTCCTGACTTTC. Protein sequence: CASTPSFSSGANVLTF.